This entry is about one T cell receptor beta chain. Its specific antigen is unknown. Base qualities were left out, and no much larger clone turns up one base away. Patients with a history of autoimmune disease or receiving systemic immunosuppression were excluded from the trial. Peripheral blood for TCR sequencing was drawn from every dose cohort at baseline, at cycle 4 day 1 and at cycle 7 day 1. The samples were taken from a phase I, first-in-human, multicenter, open-label dose-escalation trial of ivuxolimab. Adults with locally advanced or metastatic head and neck squamous cell, hepatocellular, melanoma or renal cell carcinoma were enrolled in the trial. Before TCR sequencing, CD4+ T cells and CD8+ T cells from peripheral blood were sorted into separate populations. Genomic DNA was extracted from sorted cells for sequencing of the TCRbeta CDR3 region. The immunoSEQ Assay was used to sequence the TCRbeta CDR3 regions. TCRdb holds this immuneACCESS table with in-frame rearrangements only. Some clones are missing; in checked studies, unresolved V genes explain under half, and the rest has no known cause. For this sample the table gives tens of thousands of clones, of which over 75% were detected only once. The ten largest clones take up 0.5% to 0.6% of the sample.

The data were obtained in a study of OX40 agonist ivuxolimab in advanced cancers. Looking at the study overall: Ivuxolimab was a fully human IgG2 agonistic monoclonal antibody targeting the costimulatory receptor OX40 (CD134). Intravenous ivuxolimab was administered to patients every 2 weeks at six dose levels: 0.01, 0.1, 0.3, 1.5, 3 and 10 mg/kg. Among the 50 to 55 dose-escalation patients, about 19 had hepatocellular carcinoma, approximately 15 melanoma, 9 renal cell carcinoma and 9 head and neck cancer. In the dose-escalation cohort, 82.7% of patients were male, and the mean age was approximately 60 years, with a range of roughly 23 to 85. Patients were allowed to have had prior anti-PD-1, anti-PD-L1 or anti-CTLA-4 therapy, and approximately 41% of the dose-escalation patients had previously received checkpoint inhibitors. Partial responses occurred in three dose-escalation patients, of whom one had hepatocellular carcinoma and two had cutaneous melanoma. The purpose of peripheral TCRbeta sequencing was to test whether ivuxolimab changed TCR sequence diversity and led to clonal T-cell expansion. The monotherapy dose-escalation portion (N ≈ 56 patients) of the phase I ivuxolimab trial is reported in the paper. General study outcomes and caveats: In partial responders in the 0.1-3.0 mg/kg groups, normalized peripheral clonal expansion was found to be among the lowest, especially among CD8+ T cells. The antigen specificity of the clonally expanded peripheral T cells was not determined. At doses of 0.1 to 3.0 mg/kg, clonal expansion of both CD4+ and CD8+ blood T cells was observed from baseline to week 6. On average, CD8+ T cells showed more expanded clones than CD4+ T cells after ivuxolimab. Low levels of normalized T-cell clonal expansion were also seen in some nonresponding patients.

Its CDR3 holds 15 amino acids, cysteine through phenylalanine. CDR3 DNA only is kept here, 45 bases in frame from base 1. The germline V gene supplies CDR1 MDHEN and CDR2 SYDVKM. A distance of 20 bases separates the germline ends of V and J, which lose 10 bases and 2 bases respectively. This clonotype was sampled from an adult with an advanced solid tumor such as melanoma, head and neck, liver or kidney cancer. Recombination connected TRBV28 to TRBJ1-2; TRBD1 is a possible D gene, resting on 6 matching bases. The material sequenced was CD4+ or CD8+ T cells sorted from blood, taken in a trial of the OX40 agonist ivuxolimab. CDR3 loop: CATEGPRGVNYGYTF. The DNA sequence is given as TGTGCCACCGAAGGCCCCAGGGGTGTGAACTATGGCTACACCTTC.